Sequencing of this T cell receptor beta chain was carried out in a study of T cells in Graves' hyperthyroidism and ophthalmopathy. RNA transcripts were the template for amplifying TCR beta CDR3 regions. RT-PCR in the first round (using the HTBI primer set) targeted the TCR CDR3. TCRdb passed the multiplex PCR reads through MiXCR, listing each CDR3 protein once. Of approximately 330,000 distinct CDR3 sequences listed, roughly 20% are singletons. Graves' hyperthyroidism without ophthalmopathy progression within 18 months was termed stable. This clonotype was found a few times. Its antigen is unidentified. Regarding the study as a whole: Separation of ophthalmopathy from stable hyperthyroidism was achieved by a 13 V-J model.

The clonotype comes from a woman aged 45-60 years with Graves' hyperthyroidism. The sample taken for sequencing was blood.

DNA for the CDR3: TGTGCCAGCAGCCTGGAAGAGAATCAGCCCCAGCATTTT. As protein: CASSLEENQPQHF. V gene TRBV7-3 combines with J gene TRBJ1-5; D uncertain. The CDR3 has 13 amino acids. The germline V gene has CDR1 SGHTA and CDR2 FQGTGA. The V end was cut by 5 bases, the J end by 4 bases, with 9 bases between.